The sequence of this TCR beta chain was determined in a study of blood T cell repertoires in COVID-19. Across the whole study: Nucleic acid was either cDNA or gDNA, and it came from T cells, B-cell-depleted T cells, or PBMCs.

The repertoire was sequenced with immunoSEQ multiplex PCR; TCRdb's copy has only in-frame clones and lacks some. The data contain some 200,000 clones, about 88% of them singletons. The CDR3 runs to 14 residues. Germline V gene data show CDR1 as SGHTA and CDR2 as FQGTGA. V lost 2 bases to trimming and J lost 5 bases, with 12 bases between them. Across 20 to 25 US areas, participants ranged in age from roughly 18 to 95 years. Input material: PBMCs or T cells enriched from blood (not recorded which). V usage is TRBV7-3 and J usage is TRBJ1-1, with a tentative D call TRBD1 (6 bases). The receptor's source is a woman younger than 45 who had recovered from COVID-19. CDR3 sequence: CASSLGRGRTEAFF. The CDR3 bases are TGTGCCAGCAGCTTAGGCAGGGGCCGAACTGAAGCTTTCTTT.